The rows below give T cell receptor beta chains drawn from one sample of a study of shared clonotypes between healthy human individuals. Libraries were prepared by immunoSEQ multiplex PCR; TCRdb keeps only in-frame clonotypes and omits some of them. The sample lists about 2.5 million clones; less than 95% were seen once. Sequencing was carried out using naive CD4+ T cells from PBMCs. These receptors were collected from a young man in good health. Some clones in this sample may be carry-over from other donors' samples. Both conserved end residues are part of each CDR3. The D gene is left open where the match is weak. Size is stated for part of the rows, as once, few or many counts, or as a class when the clone is expanded.

D: -
V: TRBV19
J: TRBJ1-2
size: -
DNA: TGTGCCAGTAGTATAGGCGGCAGAACTACTCCTAACTATGGCTACACCTTC
CDR3: CASSIGGRTTPNYGYTF

D: TRBD1
V: TRBV2
J: TRBJ2-3
size: -
DNA: TGTGCCAGCACCTCCCGGGGACAGGGGGCAACAGATACGCAGTATTTT
CDR3: CASTSRGQGATDTQYF

D: -
V: TRBV28
J: TRBJ2-5
size: -
DNA: TGTGCCAGCAGGCCCGGTGGTTGGCAGCAAGAGACCCAGTACTTC
CDR3: CASRPGGWQQETQYF

D: -
V: TRBV28
J: TRBJ1-2
size: -
DNA: TGTGCCAGCAGTTTCGGGGGAGGGGTTGGCTACACCTTC
CDR3: CASSFGGGVGYTF

D: TRBD1
V: TRBV30
J: TRBJ1-1
size: few
DNA: TGTGCCTGGAGTAACGGACAGGTCAGGGCTGAAGCTTTCTTT
CDR3: CAWSNGQVRAEAFF

D: -
V: TRBV10-1
J: TRBJ1-5
size: -
DNA: TGCGCCAGCAGGCGAGGCGGGAAGCAGCCCCAGCATTTT
CDR3: CASRRGGKQPQHF

D: -
V: TRBV11-2
J: TRBJ2-1
size: -
DNA: TGTGCCAGCAGCCCTCAGACTATGACTAATGAGCAGTTCTTC
CDR3: CASSPQTMTNEQFF

D: -
V: TRBV5-1
J: TRBJ2-5
size: -
DNA: TGCGCCAGCAGCCCAGACAGGGCGGGGAAGACCCAGTACTTC
CDR3: CASSPDRAGKTQYF

D: -
V: TRBV9
J: TRBJ2-1
size: -
DNA: TGTGCCAGCAGCGTCGCTGGGGGATTCTACAATGAGCAGTTCTTC
CDR3: CASSVAGGFYNEQFF

D: TRBD1
V: TRBV28
J: TRBJ1-5
size: -
DNA: TGTGCCAGCCGACGGACAGGAGGCAATCAGCCCCAGCATTTT
CDR3: CASRRTGGNQPQHF

D: -
V: TRBV10-1
J: TRBJ2-3
size: -
DNA: TGCGCCAGCAGTGAATGTCAGGGGAAGGTGGAGTATTTT
CDR3: CASSECQGKVEYF

D: -
V: TRBV25-1
J: TRBJ1-4
size: -
DNA: TGTGCCAGCGAAAGCACGGGACGGAATGAAAAACTGTTTTTT
CDR3: CASESTGRNEKLFF

D: TRBD2
V: TRBV5-1
J: TRBJ2-5
size: -
DNA: TGCGCCAGCAGCTTGGGGAGGACTAGCGGGGAACTTCCGGAGACCCAGTACTTC
CDR3: CASSLGRTSGELPETQYF

D: TRBD1
V: TRBV5-1
J: TRBJ2-5
size: -
DNA: TGCGCCAGCAGCCCAAGGACAGGGGGCGCATCAGAGACCCAGTACTTC
CDR3: CASSPRTGGASETQYF

D: -
V: TRBV5-1
J: TRBJ2-7
size: -
DNA: TGCGCCAGCAGCTTGGTGGTTTCCTACGAGCAGTACTTC
CDR3: CASSLVVSYEQYF